The TCR beta chain described here comes from a study of cytomegalovirus exposure and HLA in healthy donors. Overall study: Around 89 million unique TCRs from HLA-typed donors made up an early data release.

The study sampled nominally healthy donors, though unrecorded immune exposures were likely. Study-wide points: According to a later analysis, most TCR beta chains associated with CMV appeared HLA-restricted. The authors listed around 150 TCR beta chains as cytomegalovirus-associated.

It was with 60 Vbeta and 13 Jbeta primers that the PCR ran. Clones were read by immunoSEQ multiplex PCR, and TCRdb kept only the in-frame ones, dropping some. Of a few hundred thousand clones listed, about 83% were seen once; the top ten hold 2% to 2.5%. The germline V gene encodes CDR1 SGDLS and CDR2 YYNGEE. This CDR3 has 20 amino acids. The trim removed 3 bases at V and 0 bases at J, leaving 14 bases unmatched. A note on this clone: The antigen is unknown.

Input material: PBMCs. The chain joins TRBV9 to TRBJ2-1; 11 nucleotides match TRBD2. This clonotype was sampled from a woman between 40 and 55 years old in good health and CMV-seropositive. The CDR3, as DNA: TGTGCCAGCAGCGATGCGGGGACTAGCGGAAGGTCCTACTCCTACAATGAGCAGTTCTTC. Residues: CASSDAGTSGRSYSYNEQFF.